The 10 T cell receptor beta chains given below trace back to one sample, sequenced in a study of regulatory T cells in long-lasting Graves disease. Time point specified: persistent/refractory GD, antithyroid drugs over 5 years with positive TRAb. PBMC-derived RNA was used for the TCR library. Researchers made TCR beta libraries by using iRepertoire HTBI primers and running Arm-PCR on CDR3 regions. Each CDR3 protein is one row after TCRdb ran MiXCR on the multiplex PCR reads. The data show around 460,000 distinct CDR3 sequences, around a fifth seen once. Sequencing was performed on peripheral blood mononuclear cells (PBMCs), taken when the disease was refractory, from a patient treated with antithyroid drugs. These receptors originate from a female donor with Graves disease.

The genes are TRBV30 and TRBJ1-4; D is unclear. The CDR3 is 16 residues long. Per germline, CDR1 GTSNPN and CDR2 SVGIG (reference sequence). The V end was cut by 1 base, the J end by 0 bases, with 12 bases between. CDR3 loop: CAWSGRLLATNEKLFF. CDR3 nucleotides: TGTGCCTGGAGTGGAAGATTACTTGCAACTAATGAAAAACTGTTTTTT.

The gene calls are TRBV30 and TRBJ1-5; 9 bases match TRBD1. Germline V gives CDR1 GTSNPN, CDR2 SVGIG (reference sequence). The CDR3 extends over 16 amino acids. V lost 3 bases and J lost 9; bases outside the gene matches: 15. CDR3 nucleotide sequence: TGTGCCTGGAGGGTAAAGGGACAGGGCAAGGATCGGCCCCAGCATTTT. It specifies CAWRVKGQGKDRPQHF.

This clonotype appeared a few times. Here the CDR3 DNA reads TGTGCCAGCAGTTTAACAGGGGAAACCGGGGAGCTGTTTTTT. It translates to CASSLTGETGELFF. The rearrangement joins TRBV28 to TRBJ2-2; 7 positions agree with TRBD1. V lost 2 bases to trimming and J lost 5 bases; unmatched junction nucleotides: 2. The CDR3 is made up of 14 amino acids. Germline-derived CDR1 and CDR2 are MDHEN and SYDVKM.

This chain links TRBV14 with TRBJ1-1, with unresolved D. The V end lost 3 bases, the J end lost 1 base, and 6 bases lay between the germline ends. This CDR3 is built from 13 residues. From germline, CDR1 is SGHDN and CDR2 FVKESK. The CDR3 DNA follows: TGTGCCAGCAGCCACCCGTGGAACACTGAAGCTTTCTTT. Its translation: CASSHPWNTEAFF. Based on the CDR3 plus reference TRBV14 and TRBJ1-1, the full variable domain is EAGVTQFPSHSVIEKGQTVTLRCDPISGHDNLYWYRRVMGKEIKFLLHFVKESKQDESGMPNNRFLAERTGGTYSTLKVQPAELEDSGVYFCASSHPWNTEAFFGQGTRLTVV.

V and J are TRBV27 and TRBJ2-1; a possible D gene is TRBD1 (5 bases). This CDR3 region has 16 residues. From germline, CDR1 is MNHEY and CDR2 SMNVEV (reference sequence). V was cut by 2 bases and J by 0 bases, with 11 bases left in between. CDR3: CASSLGQGISYNEQFF. The CDR3 DNA sequence: TGTGCCAGCAGTTTAGGGCAGGGTATCTCCTACAATGAGCAGTTCTTC.

The chain combines TRBV5-1 with TRBJ2-7; D possibly corresponds to TRBD2 (7 bases). The CDR3 is made up of 16 amino acids. The germline gives CDR1 SGHRS, CDR2 YFSETQ. Trimming shortened V by 0 bases and J by 2 bases, and 15 bases separated the two germline ends. This chain's CDR3 is CASSLGFGGGPYEQYF. CDR3 DNA: TGCGCCAGCAGCTTGGGATTCGGCGGGGGCCCCTACGAGCAGTACTTC.

This CDR3 is CASSPRGMANEKLFF. The CDR3 coding sequence is TGTGCCAGCAGCCCTAGAGGGATGGCTAATGAAAAACTGTTTTTT. V is TRBV5-6 and J is TRBJ1-4; no definite D call. Germline V gene data show CDR1 as SGHDT and CDR2 as YYEEEE. The V gene lost 4 bases and the J gene lost 3 bases, with 13 bases spanning the gap. CDR3 length equals 15 residues.

The chain is built from TRBV25-1 and TRBJ1-6; D uncertain. CDR1 and CDR2 (germline): MGHDK, SYGVNS. This CDR3 is 16 amino acids long. The V gene lost 2 bases and the J gene lost 0 bases, with 8 bases spanning the gap. The CDR3 nucleotides are TGTGCCAGCAGTGAAGCTGGGAACTCCTATAATTCACCCCTCCACTTT. Amino acid sequence: CASSEAGNSYNSPLHF. The full variable domain, rest sourced from reference TRBV25-1 and TRBJ1-6, is EADIYQTPRYLVIGTGKKITLECSQTMGHDKMYWYQQDPGMELHLIHYSYGVNSTEKGDLSSESTVSRIRTEHFPLTLESARPSHTSQYLCASSEAGNSYNSPLHFGNGTRLTVT.

The sample holds a few counts of this clonotype. The V gene is TRBV19, the J gene TRBJ2-5; 9 bases fit TRBD1. CDR1 and CDR2 from the germline V gene are LNHDA and SQIVND (reference sequence). The J segment lost 5 bases and the V segment lost 5 bases, leaving 6 bases of the junction unmatched. CDR3 length: 14 amino acids. The CDR3 spells CASSLQGAKETQYF. In nucleotides, the CDR3 is TGTGCCAGTAGTTTACAGGGGGCTAAGGAGACCCAGTACTTC. Based on the CDR3 plus reference TRBV19 and TRBJ2-5, the full variable domain is DGGITQSPKYLFRKEGQNVTLSCEQNLNHDAMYWYRQDPGQGLRLIYYSQIVNDFQKGDIAEGYSVSREKKESFPLTVTSAQKNPTAFYLCASSLQGAKETQYFGPGTRLLVL.

Only a few counts were recorded for this clonotype. The rearrangement uses TRBV2 and TRBJ2-1; a possible D gene is TRBD2 (6 bases). V was pared by 3 bases and J by 8 bases, with 11 bases between. Germline V gives CDR1 SNHLY, CDR2 FYNNEI. This CDR3 is 13 amino acids long. The DNA for the CDR3 is TGTGCCAGCAGTGATACTAGCAGAGATGAGCAGTTCTTC. Its translation is CASSDTSRDEQFF.